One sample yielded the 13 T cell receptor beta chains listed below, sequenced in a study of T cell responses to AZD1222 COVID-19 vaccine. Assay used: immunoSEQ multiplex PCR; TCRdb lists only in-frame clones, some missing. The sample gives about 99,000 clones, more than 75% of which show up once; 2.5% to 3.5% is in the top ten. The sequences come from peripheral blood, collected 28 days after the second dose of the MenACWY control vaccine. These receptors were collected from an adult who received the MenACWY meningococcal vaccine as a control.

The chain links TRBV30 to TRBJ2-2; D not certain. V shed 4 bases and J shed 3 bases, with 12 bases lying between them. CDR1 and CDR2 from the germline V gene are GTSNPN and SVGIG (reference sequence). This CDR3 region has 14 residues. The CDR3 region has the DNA TGTGCCTGGACCCTACGATTGGACACCGGGGAGCTGTTTTTT. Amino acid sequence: CAWTLRLDTGELFF.

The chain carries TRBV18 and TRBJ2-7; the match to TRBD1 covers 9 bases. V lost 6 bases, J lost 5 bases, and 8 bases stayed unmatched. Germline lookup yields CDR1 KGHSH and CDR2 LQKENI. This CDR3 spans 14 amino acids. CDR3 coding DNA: TGTGCCAGCTCCCCCGGGACAGGGATCCACGAGCAGTACTTC. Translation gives CASSPGTGIHEQYF. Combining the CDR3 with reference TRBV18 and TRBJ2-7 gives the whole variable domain NAGVMQNPRHLVRRRGQEARLRCSPMKGHSHVYWYRQLPEEGLKFMVYLQKENIIDESGMPKERFSAEFPKEGPSILRIQQVVRGDSAAYFCASSPGTGIHEQYFGPGTRLTVT.

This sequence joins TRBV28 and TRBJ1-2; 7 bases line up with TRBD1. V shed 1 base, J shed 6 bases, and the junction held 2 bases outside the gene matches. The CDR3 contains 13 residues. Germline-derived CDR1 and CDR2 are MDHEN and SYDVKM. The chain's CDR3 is CASSLLTGDGYTF. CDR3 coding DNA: TGTGCCAGCAGTTTATTAACAGGGGATGGCTACACCTTC.

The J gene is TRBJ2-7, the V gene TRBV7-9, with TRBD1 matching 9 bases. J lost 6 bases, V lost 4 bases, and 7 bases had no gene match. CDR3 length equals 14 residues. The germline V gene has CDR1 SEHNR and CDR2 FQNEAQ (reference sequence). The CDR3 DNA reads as TGTGCCAGCAGCTCGACAGGGGGTAAGGGCGAGCAGTACTTC. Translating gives CASSSTGGKGEQYF.

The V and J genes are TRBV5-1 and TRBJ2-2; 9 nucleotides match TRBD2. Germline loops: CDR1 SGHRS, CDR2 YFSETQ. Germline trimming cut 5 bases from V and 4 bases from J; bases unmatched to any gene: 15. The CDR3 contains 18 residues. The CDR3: CASRGGTSWRLGTGELFF. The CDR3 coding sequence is TGCGCCAGCAGAGGAGGGACTAGCTGGAGGTTGGGCACCGGGGAGCTGTTTTTT.

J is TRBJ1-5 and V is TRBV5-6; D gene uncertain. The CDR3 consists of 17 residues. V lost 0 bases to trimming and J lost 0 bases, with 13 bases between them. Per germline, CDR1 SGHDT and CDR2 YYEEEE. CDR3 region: CASSLGSSRYSNQPQHF. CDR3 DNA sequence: TGTGCCAGCAGCTTGGGCAGCTCCCGTTATAGCAATCAGCCCCAGCATTTT. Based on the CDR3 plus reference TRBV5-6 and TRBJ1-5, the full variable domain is DAGVTQSPTHLIKTRGQQVTLRCSPKSGHDTVSWYQQALGQGPQFIFQYYEEEERQRGNFPDRFSGHQFPNYSSELNVNALLLGDSALYLCASSLGSSRYSNQPQHFGDGTRLSIL.

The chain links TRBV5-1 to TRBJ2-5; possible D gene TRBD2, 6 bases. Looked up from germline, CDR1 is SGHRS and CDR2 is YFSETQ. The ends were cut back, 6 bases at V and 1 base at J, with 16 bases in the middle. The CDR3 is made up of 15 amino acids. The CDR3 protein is CASNRDGGSQETQYF. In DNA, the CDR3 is TGCGCCAGCAATAGGGACGGGGGATCCCAAGAGACCCAGTACTTC.

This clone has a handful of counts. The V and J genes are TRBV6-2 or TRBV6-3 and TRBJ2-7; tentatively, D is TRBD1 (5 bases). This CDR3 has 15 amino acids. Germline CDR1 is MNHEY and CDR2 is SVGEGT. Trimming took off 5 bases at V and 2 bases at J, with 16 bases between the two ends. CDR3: CASSPNRITTYEQYF. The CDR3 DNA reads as TGTGCCAGCAGTCCCAACAGGATTACGACCTACGAGCAGTACTTC.

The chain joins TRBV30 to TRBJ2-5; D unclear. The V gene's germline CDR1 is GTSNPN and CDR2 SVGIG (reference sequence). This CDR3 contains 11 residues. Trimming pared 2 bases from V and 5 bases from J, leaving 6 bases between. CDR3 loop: CAWSLGETQYF. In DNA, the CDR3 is TGTGCCTGGAGTCTAGGGGAGACCCAGTACTTC.

As DNA, the CDR3 is TGTGCCAGCAGTCAAGACAGGGGGGGTTTTAATGAGCAGTTCTTC. Translating gives CASSQDRGGFNEQFF. V usage is TRBV11-2 and J usage is TRBJ2-1; TRBD1 matches 9 bases. This CDR3 spans 15 amino acids. Germline assignment: CDR1 SGHAT and CDR2 FQNNGV. V dropped 6 bases and J dropped 7; count of bases not matched to a gene: 10.

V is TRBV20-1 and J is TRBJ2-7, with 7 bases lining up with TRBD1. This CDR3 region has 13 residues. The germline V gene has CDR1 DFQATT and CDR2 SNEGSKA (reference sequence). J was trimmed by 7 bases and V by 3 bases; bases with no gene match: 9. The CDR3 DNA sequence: TGCAGTGCTAGTCAGGGGGTTGATGATGAGCAGTACTTC. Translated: CSASQGVDDEQYF.

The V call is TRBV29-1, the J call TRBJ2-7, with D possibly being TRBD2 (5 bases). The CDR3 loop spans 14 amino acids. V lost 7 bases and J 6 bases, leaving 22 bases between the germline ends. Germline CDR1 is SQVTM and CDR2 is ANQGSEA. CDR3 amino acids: CSASYLGASGEQYF. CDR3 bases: TGCAGCGCGAGCTACCTGGGAGCTAGTGGCGAGCAGTACTTC.

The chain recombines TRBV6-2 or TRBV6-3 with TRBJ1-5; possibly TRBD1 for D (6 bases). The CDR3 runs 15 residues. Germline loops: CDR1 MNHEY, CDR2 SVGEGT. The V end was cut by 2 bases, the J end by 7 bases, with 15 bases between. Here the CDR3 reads CASSYGGRGQQPQHF. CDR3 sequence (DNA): TGTGCCAGCAGTTACGGGGGCCGGGGGCAGCAGCCCCAGCATTTT.